Below are 5 T cell receptor beta chains sequenced from a single sample in a study of blood T cell repertoires in COVID-19. Generated by immunoSEQ multiplex PCR, the TCRdb table keeps only in-frame clones and is missing some. Of approximately 500,000 clones in the sample, roughly 89% were seen once. Sequencing was done on a sample of peripheral blood. Receptors were obtained from a man aged 18 to 30 with COVID-19, enrolled during active disease.

This clone was counted only a few times. The rearrangement uses TRBV19 and TRBJ1-5, with no clear D. This CDR3 spans 14 amino acids. With 3 bases removed from V and 6 bases from J, the gap between germline ends came to 12 bases. From germline, CDR1 is LNHDA and CDR2 SQIVND (reference sequence). DNA for the CDR3: TGTGCCAGTAGTATCGGGAGTTCAGGTCAGCCCCAGCATTTT. This translates into CASSIGSSGQPQHF.

In this sample, this clone turned up once. The chain combines TRBV3-1 (or the pseudogene TRBV3-2) with TRBJ2-1; D uncertain. Germline V gene lookup returns CDR1 LGHDT and CDR2 YNNKEL (reference sequence). V was clipped by 1 base and J by 0 bases, with 10 bases between them. The CDR3 has 16 amino acids. The DNA for the CDR3 is TGTGCCAGCAGCCAAGGAGATCGGAGCTCCTACAATGAGCAGTTCTTC. Its translation is CASSQGDRSSYNEQFF.

This chain joins TRBV9 and TRBJ2-7, with 13 bases that match TRBD2. Looked up from germline, CDR1 is SGDLS and CDR2 is YYNGEE. This CDR3 is built from 20 residues. Trimming at V came to 1 base and at J to 6 bases, leaving 19 bases not matched to a gene. The CDR3 loop reads CASSVSEGGLAGKKRVEQYF. The CDR3 nucleotides are TGTGCCAGCAGCGTATCGGAGGGGGGACTAGCGGGAAAAAAGCGGGTCGAGCAGTACTTC. Full variable domain (rest looked up from reference TRBV9 and TRBJ2-7): DSGVTQTPKHLITATGQRVTLRCSPRSGDLSVYWYQQSLDQGLQFLIQYYNGEERAKGNILERFSAQQFPDLHSELNLSSLELGDSALYFCASSVSEGGLAGKKRVEQYFGPGTRLTVT.

About this clone: A read error likely explains this, since a far larger clone differs by one base. The same CDR3 also results from other DNA sequences found in this sample. J is TRBJ2-1 and V is TRBV7-6; 8 bases are a match to TRBD2. The ends lost 2 bases at V and 0 bases at J; junction bases unmatched: 0. The CDR3 covers 15 residues. Germline V gives CDR1 SGHVS, CDR2 FNYEAQ. The CDR3 sequence is CASSLSGSSYNEQFF. The CDR3 nucleotides read TGTGCCAGCAGCTTAAGCGGGAGCTCCTACAATGAGCAGTTCTTC.

This rearrangement joins TRBV2 to TRBJ2-5; 7 bases map to TRBD1. With V trimmed by 5 bases and J by 5 bases, 5 bases remained unmatched. This CDR3 has 13 residues. Looked up from germline, CDR1 is SNHLY and CDR2 is FYNNEI. The CDR3 DNA reads as TGTGCCAGCAGTTGGACAGGAAGGGAGACCCAGTACTTC. Translation: CASSWTGRETQYF.